The 28 T cell receptor beta chains in this list originate from one sample, sequenced in a study of T cells in Graves' hyperthyroidism and ophthalmopathy. RNA transcripts yielded amplified TCR beta CDR3 regions. First-round RT-PCR of the TCR CDR3 relied on the HTBI primer set. MiXCR was run by TCRdb on the multiplex PCR reads, yielding one entry per CDR3 protein. In the table there are more than 650,000 distinct CDR3 sequences, 14% of which are singletons. The material sequenced was blood. The receptors here all came from a woman between 18 and 29 years old with Graves' hyperthyroidism.

Only a few counts were recorded for this clonotype. The CDR3 DNA sequence: TGTGCCAGCAGCTTTTGGGGCGGATACACCGGGGAGCTGTTTTTT. Amino acids: CASSFWGGYTGELFF. The chain links TRBV7-9 to TRBJ2-2, with D possibly matching TRBD1 (5 bases). Germline-derived CDR1 and CDR2 are SEHNR and FQNEAQ (reference sequence). The CDR3 length is 15 residues. Trimming removed 3 bases at V and 3 bases at J, with 11 bases between.

This clonotype was counted ten times or more. The J gene is TRBJ2-7, the V gene TRBV27, with TRBD1 matching 8 bases. Germline V gene lookup returns CDR1 MNHEY and CDR2 SMNVEV (reference sequence). The J segment lost 0 bases and the V segment lost 3 bases, leaving 7 bases of the junction unmatched. CDR3 length: 16 amino acids. CDR3 amino acids: CASSLGTGSGSYEQYF. DNA for the CDR3: TGTGCCAGCAGTTTGGGGACAGGTTCAGGCTCCTACGAGCAGTACTTC.

The chain carries TRBV20-1 and TRBJ2-7, with TRBD1 identical over 9 bases. Germline lookup yields CDR1 DFQATT and CDR2 SNEGSKA (reference sequence). The V and J ends lost 6 bases and 6 bases, in that order; junction bases with no gene match: 9. This CDR3 is built from 13 residues. The chain's CDR3 is CSAFPGTGLEQYF. The DNA of the CDR3 is TGCAGTGCATTTCCCGGGACAGGGCTCGAGCAGTACTTC.

This chain uses TRBV15 with TRBJ2-1; 9 bases are shared with TRBD2. The CDR3 is 16 residues long. Germline trimming cut 3 bases from V and 2 bases from J; bases unmatched to any gene: 5. The germline CDR1 and CDR2 sequences are LNHNV and YYDKDF (reference sequence). CDR3 sequence: CATSRGLAQTYNEQFF. The CDR3 DNA follows: TGTGCCACCAGCAGGGGACTAGCTCAGACCTACAATGAGCAGTTCTTC.

This clonotype was observed many times. The gene calls are TRBV20-1 and TRBJ1-1; the D is unclear. Trimming took 3 bases from V and 2 from J, leaving 7 bases between them. The CDR3 has 12 residues. In germline, CDR1 is DFQATT, CDR2 SNEGSKA (reference sequence). CDR3 amino acids: CSASSVNTEAFF. For the CDR3, the DNA is TGCAGTGCTAGTTCAGTTAACACTGAAGCTTTCTTT.

This clonotype came up many times. The chain employs TRBV6-1 and TRBJ2-1; 8 nucleotides match TRBD2. CDR3 length: 14 residues. Trimming at V came to 9 bases and at J to 1 base, leaving 5 bases not matched to a gene. CDR1 is MNHNS and CDR2 is SASEGT in the germline V gene. The CDR3 is CASGSGTSYNEQFF. The DNA of the CDR3 is TGTGCCAGTGGTAGCGGGACTTCCTACAATGAGCAGTTCTTC.

In this sample, this clonotype turned up a few times. This chain links TRBV19 with TRBJ1-1; 10 bases match TRBD1. The germline gives CDR1 LNHDA, CDR2 SQIVND (reference sequence). With V trimmed by 10 bases and J by 5 bases, 10 bases remained unmatched. The CDR3 extends over 14 amino acids. DNA for the CDR3: TGTGCCACAACGACGACAGGGGGCTTAACTGAAGCTTTCTTT. This codes for CATTTTGGLTEAFF. Supplemented by reference TRBV19 and TRBJ1-1, the full variable domain reads DGGITQSPKYLFRKEGQNVTLSCEQNLNHDAMYWYRQDPGQGLRLIYYSQIVNDFQKGDIAEGYSVSREKKESFPLTVTSAQKNPTAFYLCATTTTGGLTEAFFGQGTRLTVV.

This clonotype was recorded a few times. This rearrangement joins TRBV28 to TRBJ2-1, with 11 bases lining up with TRBD2. This CDR3 region has 16 residues. Germline V gene data show CDR1 as MDHEN and CDR2 as SYDVKM. Trimming cost V 4 bases and J 3 bases; bases outside gene matches: 5. The CDR3 nucleotides read TGTGCCAGCAGTTACCCCGGGACTAGCGGCTACAATGAGCAGTTCTTC. This codes for CASSYPGTSGYNEQFF.

The chain carries TRBV20-1 and TRBJ2-1; D unresolved. The germline CDR1 and CDR2 sequences are DFQATT and SNEGSKA (reference sequence). Trimming left V 2 bases short and J 4 bases short, with 15 bases between. CDR3 length: 15 residues. The CDR3 DNA reads TGCAGTGCTAGACGAGCGCTCCTCGAGTACAATGAGCAGTTCTTC. As protein: CSARRALLEYNEQFF.

The V call is TRBV9, the J call TRBJ2-5; possible D gene TRBD1, 7 bases. This CDR3 has 15 amino acids. Per the germline V gene, CDR1 is SGDLS and CDR2 is YYNGEE. V was shortened by 4 bases and J by 0 bases, with 13 bases between the two germline ends. The CDR3 protein is CASSRGTVNQETQYF. The CDR3 nucleotides are TGTGCCAGCAGCCGCGGGACAGTAAACCAAGAGACCCAGTACTTC.

This clonotype was found many times. The rearrangement links TRBV6-1 to TRBJ1-1, with no clear D. This CDR3 comprises 12 residues. V lost 5 bases and J lost 5, with 9 bases in between. In germline, CDR1 is MNHNS, CDR2 SASEGT. The CDR3 coding sequence is TGTGCCAGCAGTACCCCGAAGACTGAAGCTTTCTTT. It encodes CASSTPKTEAFF.

The chain couples TRBV29-1 to TRBJ2-3; tentative D call: TRBD2 (5 bases). The germline V gene encodes CDR1 SQVTM and CDR2 ANQGSEA. Trimming shortened V by 4 bases and J by 4 bases, and 9 bases separated the two germline ends. The CDR3 contains 12 residues. The CDR3 sequence: CSVARGADTQYF. DNA for the CDR3: TGCAGCGTTGCCCGGGGAGCAGATACGCAGTATTTT.

This clonotype has ten or more counts. This sequence joins TRBV18 and TRBJ2-3; D not certain. Trimming removed 0 bases from V and 5 bases from J, with 9 bases in between. CDR3 length equals 14 residues. Germline CDR1 KGHSH, CDR2 LQKENI. CDR3 residues: CASSPPEYGDTQYF. DNA for the CDR3: TGTGCCAGCTCACCACCAGAGTACGGAGATACGCAGTATTTT.

In this sample, this clonotype turned up a few times. The V call is TRBV29-1, the J call TRBJ2-1; 10 nucleotides line up with TRBD1. The length of the CDR3 is 15 residues. Per the germline V gene, CDR1 is SQVTM and CDR2 is ANQGSEA. V lost 1 base and J lost 5; bases outside the gene matches: 5. The CDR3 sequence: CSVEARDRGHNEQFF. CDR3 nucleotides: TGCAGCGTTGAAGCCCGGGACAGGGGACACAATGAGCAGTTCTTC.

This clonotype showed up many times. V usage is TRBV12-3 or TRBV12-4 and J usage is TRBJ2-6; 7 nucleotides line up with TRBD1. CDR3 length equals 19 residues. With V trimmed by 6 bases and J by 0 bases, 14 bases remained unmatched. CDR3 bases: TGTGCCAGCAGCAGTAATATGGGACAGCCTAGCTCTGGGGCCAACGTCCTGACTTTC. Protein product: CASSSNMGQPSSGANVLTF.

This clonotype was picked up many times. Here the CDR3 reads CSAARTPGTEETQYF. CDR3 DNA: TGCAGTGCGGCAAGAACTCCCGGGACAGAAGAGACCCAGTACTTC. V is TRBV20-1 and J is TRBJ2-5, with 7 bases that match TRBD1. Trimming cost V 6 bases and J 3 bases; bases outside gene matches: 13. The CDR3 has 15 residues. Germline V gene lookup returns CDR1 DFQATT and CDR2 SNEGSKA (reference sequence).

J is TRBJ1-4 and V is TRBV25-1, with TRBD1 matching over 7 bases. The germline CDR1 and CDR2 sequences are MGHDK and SYGVNS. Germline trimming cut 6 bases from V and 7 bases from J; bases unmatched to any gene: 14. CDR3 length: 16 residues. The CDR3 sequence is CASSTRRSQGTEKLFF. The CDR3 coding sequence is TGTGCCAGCAGCACAAGAAGGTCACAGGGGACTGAAAAACTGTTTTTT.

V usage is TRBV3-1 and J usage is TRBJ1-1; D gene ambiguous. Germline loops: CDR1 LGHDT, CDR2 YNNKEL (reference sequence). This CDR3 region has 16 residues. The ends were cut back, 4 bases at V and 4 bases at J, with 19 bases in the middle. The CDR3 nucleotides are TGTGCCAGCAGCCTGCAATGGCGTGCAGGTACCACTGAAGCTTTCTTT. It yields the protein CASSLQWRAGTTEAFF.

A few counts support this clonotype. The chain's CDR3 is CASSWSRYNEQFF. The DNA for the CDR3 is TGTGCCAGCAGTTGGTCGAGGTACAATGAGCAGTTCTTC. This rearrangement joins TRBV12-3 or TRBV12-4 to TRBJ2-1; D is uncertain. Trimming took off 4 bases at V and 4 bases at J, with 8 bases between the two ends. CDR3 length: 13 residues.

This clonotype was recorded many times. This chain joins TRBV28 and TRBJ2-1; either TRBD1 or TRBD2 may supply D (7 bases each). V was cut by 7 bases and J by 6 bases, with 16 bases left in between. The CDR3 covers 14 residues. The germline V gene has CDR1 MDHEN and CDR2 SYDVKM. The CDR3, as DNA: TGTGCCAGCACCGAGGGGGCGGGGGTCAATGAGCAGTTCTTC. It yields the protein CASTEGAGVNEQFF.

Ten or more counts support this clonotype. The chain uses TRBV6-1 and TRBJ2-7, with D unresolved. CDR3 size: 13 residues. Germline CDR1 and CDR2: MNHNS and SASEGT. V lost 4 bases and J lost 4, with 11 bases in between. CDR3 nucleotide sequence: TGTGCCAGCAGTGTTTCAAACCTATACGAGCAGTACTTC. This encodes CASSVSNLYEQYF.

The gene calls are TRBV20-1 and TRBJ2-1; D might be TRBD1 (5 bases). Germline V CDR1 and CDR2: DFQATT, SNEGSKA (reference sequence). CDR3 size: 19 residues. Trimming shortened V by 6 bases and J by 4 bases, and 31 bases separated the two germline ends. CDR3 bases: TGCAGTGCCAGACGTAGAATGTACAGAACTCTAAGGGGATACAATGAGCAGTTCTTC. Translation: CSARRRMYRTLRGYNEQFF.

The V gene is TRBV19, the J gene TRBJ2-3, with 8 bases identical to TRBD1. The CDR3 length is 16 residues. V shed 7 bases and J 1 base; nucleotides not matched to a gene: 10. Germline loops: CDR1 LNHDA, CDR2 SQIVND (reference sequence). The CDR3 nucleotides read TGTGCCAGTATACTGACCCCGGACAGGGGCACAGATACGCAGTATTTT. Its protein product is CASILTPDRGTDTQYF. Full variable domain (outside the CDR3, taken from reference TRBV19 and TRBJ2-3): DGGITQSPKYLFRKEGQNVTLSCEQNLNHDAMYWYRQDPGQGLRLIYYSQIVNDFQKGDIAEGYSVSREKKESFPLTVTSAQKNPTAFYLCASILTPDRGTDTQYFGPGTRLTVL.

This clonotype was picked up many times. This rearrangement joins TRBV18 to TRBJ2-5, with D unclear. The germline CDR1 and CDR2 sequences are KGHSH and LQKENI. The CDR3 runs to 13 residues. V lost 2 bases and J lost 3, with 7 bases in between. The CDR3 is CASSPGVEETQYF. The CDR3 DNA is TGTGCCAGCTCACCAGGGGTGGAAGAGACCCAGTACTTC.

This clonotype has a count of ten or more. The rearrangement uses TRBV20-1 and TRBJ2-1; a possible D gene is TRBD2 (7 bases). Trimming took off 5 bases at V and 2 bases at J, with 16 bases between the two ends. This CDR3 has 15 residues. CDR1 and CDR2 from the germline V gene are DFQATT and SNEGSKA (reference sequence). In nucleotides, the CDR3 is TGCAGTGCTCTGGGGGGGCTTAGGACCTACAATGAGCAGTTCTTC. This sequence encodes CSALGGLRTYNEQFF.

This clonotype was recorded many times. V is TRBV3-1 and J is TRBJ1-3; D might be TRBD1 (6 bases). V lost 5 bases to trimming and J lost 4 bases, with 15 bases between them. This CDR3 has 15 residues. Per the germline V gene, CDR1 is LGHDT and CDR2 is YNNKEL (reference sequence). The CDR3 loop is CASSVVRTAGNTIYF. DNA of the CDR3: TGTGCCAGCAGCGTGGTAAGGACAGCAGGAAACACCATATATTTT.

This rearrangement joins TRBV7-9 to TRBJ2-7, with TRBD1 matching over 8 bases. V lost 8 bases and J lost 1; bases outside the gene matches: 7. Germline-derived CDR1 and CDR2 are SEHNR and FQNEAQ (reference sequence). The length of the CDR3 is 14 residues. The CDR3 DNA follows: TGTGCCAGCCACGAGACAGGGGCGTCCTACGAGCAGTACTTC. Its protein is CASHETGASYEQYF. The variable domain in full, with the rest retrieved from reference TRBV7-9 and TRBJ2-7, is DTGVSQNPRHKITKRGQNVTFRCDPISEHNRLYWYRQTLGQGPEFLTYFQNEAQLEKSRLLSDRFSAERPKGSFSTLEIQRTEQGDSAMYLCASHETGASYEQYFGPGTRLTVT.

This clonotype was counted ten times or more. The chain uses TRBV15 and TRBJ2-1; a possible D gene is TRBD1 (5 bases). The CDR3 contains 15 residues. Per germline, CDR1 LNHNV and CDR2 YYDKDF (reference sequence). V gave up 0 bases and J gave up 4 bases, with 10 bases separating them. The chain's CDR3 is CATSRDRQPYNEQFF. In DNA form, the CDR3 reads TGTGCCACCAGCAGAGATAGACAGCCTTACAATGAGCAGTTCTTC. The entire variable domain, with the rest obtained from reference TRBV15 and TRBJ2-1, is as follows: DAMVIQNPRYQVTQFGKPVTLSCSQTLNHNVMYWYQQKSSQAPKLLFHYYDKDFNNEADTPDNFQSRRPNTSFCFLDIRSPGLGDTAMYLCATSRDRQPYNEQFFGPGTRLTVL.